Following are 7 T cell receptor beta chains from one sample sequenced in a study of CD8+ T cells in alopecia areata. TCR sequencing used cDNA made by reverse transcription of extracted RNA. The repertoire was sequenced with immunoSEQ multiplex PCR; TCRdb's copy has only in-frame clones and lacks some. The sample has 150,000 to 200,000 clones; 60% are singletons. Sample treatment: oral pan-JAK inhibitor, 5-10 mg twice daily. The sample consisted of CD4+ T cells sorted from blood, taken at week 24, from a patient treated with tofacitinib. Source of these receptors: a human donor with alopecia areata.

This sequence joins TRBV30 and TRBJ1-2, with D perhaps TRBD1 (6 bases). Trimming shortened V by 0 bases and J by 8 bases, and 10 bases separated the two germline ends. This CDR3 region has 12 residues. CDR1 and CDR2 (germline): GTSNPN, SVGIG (reference sequence). The CDR3: CAWSVTGGGYTF. The CDR3 nucleotides read TGTGCCTGGAGTGTTACGGGGGGCGGCTACACCTTC.

This rearrangement joins TRBV7-9 to TRBJ1-2, with 9 bases fitting TRBD1. Germline values: CDR1 SEHNR, CDR2 FQNEAQ (reference sequence). J gave up 6 bases and V 5 bases, and 4 bases lay outside the gene matches. The CDR3 runs to 13 residues. As DNA, the CDR3 is TGTGCCAGCAGCCTGGGACAGGGTGATGGCTACACCTTC. This encodes CASSLGQGDGYTF.

V gene TRBV18 combines with J gene TRBJ1-1, with a possible D match to TRBD1 (5 bases). Per the germline V gene, CDR1 is KGHSH and CDR2 is LQKENI. The CDR3 has 14 amino acids. Trimming pared 3 bases from V and 8 bases from J, leaving 16 bases between. The CDR3 region is CASSPGTPTFEAFF. CDR3 in DNA: TGTGCCAGCTCACCGGGGACGCCGACTTTCGAAGCTTTCTTT.

The V gene is TRBV12-5, the J gene TRBJ1-2, with D possibly matching TRBD1 (5 bases). V was pared by 7 bases and J by 4 bases, with 10 bases between. CDR3 length: 12 amino acids. The germline V gene encodes CDR1 LGHNT and CDR2 FRNRAP. This chain's CDR3 is CASVGARYGYTF. CDR3 sequence (DNA): TGTGCTAGTGTTGGGGCACGCTATGGCTACACCTTC.

V usage is TRBV2 and J usage is TRBJ1-1, with TRBD1 as a possible D gene (5 bases). This CDR3 has 14 amino acids. Trimming shortened V by 10 bases and J by 0 bases, and 15 bases separated the two germline ends. Germline-derived CDR1 and CDR2 are SNHLY and FYNNEI. For the CDR3, the DNA is TGTGCCACTGCGAGGGGAGGCATGAACACTGAAGCTTTCTTT. It translates to CATARGGMNTEAFF.

This clone was seen many times. The rearrangement joins TRBV7-2 to TRBJ1-1; D perhaps matches TRBD1 (6 bases). The CDR3 has 13 amino acids. The germline V gene encodes CDR1 SGHTA and CDR2 FQGNSA. Trimming stripped 5 bases from V and 7 bases from J, with 14 bases between. In DNA form, the CDR3 reads TGTGCCAGCAGCGAGCAACAGGGAGTTGAAGCTTTCTTT. Its protein product is CASSEQQGVEAFF.

This chain links TRBV29-1 with TRBJ1-1; D not certain. The ends were cut back, 4 bases at V and 4 bases at J, with 7 bases in the middle. This CDR3 region has 11 residues. Germline V CDR1 and CDR2: SQVTM, ANQGSEA. The CDR3 coding sequence is TGCAGCGTTGTCGAAGTCACTGAAGCTTTCTTT. Amino acids: CSVVEVTEAFF.